The 4 T cell receptor beta chains listed next were all sequenced from one sample in a study of shared clonotypes between healthy human individuals. Assay: immunoSEQ multiplex PCR; the TCRdb copy retains only in-frame clones and omits some. The sample carries around 100,000 clones, 65% to 75% recorded once. Material for sequencing was memory CD8+ T cells sorted from blood. Described subset: CD45RO+ cells pooled with CCR7-negative TemRA cells. The source of these receptors is a woman in her 30s in good health.

The chain recombines TRBV4-1 with TRBJ2-7, with D possibly being TRBD1 (6 bases). The CDR3 spans 14 residues. The germline V and J ends were trimmed by 0 bases and 5 bases, with 11 bases remaining between them. CDR1 is MGHRA and CDR2 is YSYEKL in the germline V gene. Written as DNA, the CDR3 is TGCGCCAGCAGCCAAGATCACAGGGCCCACGAGCAGTACTTC. Translation gives CASSQDHRAHEQYF.

This clone was found many times. The chain combines TRBV2 with TRBJ2-2; TRBD1 might be the D (6 bases). Trimming cost V 9 bases and J 3 bases, with 11 bases left between them. Germline values: CDR1 SNHLY, CDR2 FYNNEI. The CDR3 totals 13 residues. This chain's CDR3 is CARQGMDTGELFF. DNA of the CDR3: TGTGCCAGACAGGGTATGGACACCGGGGAGCTGTTTTTT.

The rearrangement joins TRBV20-1 to TRBJ2-5; D possibly corresponds to TRBD2 (5 bases). With the DNA end fitting TRBJ2-7 better, the J assignment may be wrong. The V gene's germline CDR1 is DFQATT and CDR2 SNEGSKA (reference sequence). The CDR3 extends over 11 amino acids. The CDR3: CSAMGSYEQYF. The CDR3 nucleotides are TGCAGTGCTATGGGGAGCTACGAGCAGTACTTC.

This sequence joins TRBV5-6 and TRBJ2-1; TRBD2 matches 8 bases. Germline V lookup: CDR1 SGHDT, CDR2 YYEEEE. V was clipped by 2 bases and J by 2 bases; unmatched bases: 3. The CDR3 runs to 15 residues. CDR3 nucleotides: TGTGCCAGCAGCTTAACACTAGCGGCCTACAATGAGCAGTTCTTC. Its protein product is CASSLTLAAYNEQFF.